Below, 10 T cell receptor beta chains from the same sample are listed, as sequenced in a study of T cells in Graves' hyperthyroidism and ophthalmopathy. TCR beta CDR3 regions were amplified from RNA transcripts. First-round RT-PCR of the TCR CDR3 relied on the HTBI primer set. From the multiplex PCR reads, TCRdb called clonotypes with MiXCR, one entry per CDR3 protein. The sample carries about 460,000 distinct CDR3 sequences, less than 25% recorded once. Sequenced input: blood. Receptors were obtained from an older woman with Graves' ophthalmopathy.

The chain joins TRBV25-1 to TRBJ1-1; no clear D gene. CDR1 is MGHDK, CDR2 SYGVNS, per germline. CDR3 length: 13 amino acids. Trimming cost V 3 bases and J 1 base, with 6 bases left between them. CDR3: CASSDPRNTEAFF. The CDR3 nucleotides read TGTGCCAGCAGTGACCCCAGGAACACTGAAGCTTTCTTT.

V is TRBV10-2 and J is TRBJ2-1; D ambiguous. Germline V CDR1 and CDR2: WSHSY, SAAADI. The CDR3 is 16 residues long. V shed 3 bases and J shed 2 bases, with 14 bases lying between them. CDR3 residues: CASSDMAANTYNEQFF. The DNA of the CDR3 is TGCGCCAGCAGTGATATGGCGGCCAACACCTACAATGAGCAGTTCTTC.

The V call is TRBV28, the J call TRBJ1-2; 7 positions agree with TRBD1. V shed 6 bases and J 4 bases; nucleotides not matched to a gene: 8. The germline V gene has CDR1 MDHEN and CDR2 SYDVKM. This CDR3 has 14 amino acids. The CDR3 protein is CASRPPGQAYGYTF. The CDR3 DNA sequence: TGTGCCAGCAGACCCCCCGGACAGGCCTATGGCTACACCTTC.

This clonotype was seen many times. The J gene is TRBJ1-4, the V gene TRBV6-1; D is uncertain. Trimming took off 5 bases at V and 4 bases at J, with 11 bases between the two ends. CDR1 is MNHNS, CDR2 SASEGT, per germline. CDR3 length: 14 amino acids. Here the CDR3 DNA reads TGTGCCAGCAGTTATTCATCCAGTAATGAAAAACTGTTTTTT. Translated: CASSYSSSNEKLFF.

This clonotype occurred a few times. V gene TRBV6-1 combines with J gene TRBJ1-1, with 7 bases lining up with TRBD1. Germline V gives CDR1 MNHNS, CDR2 SASEGT. The CDR3 covers 14 residues. The trim removed 5 bases at V and 5 bases at J, leaving 8 bases unmatched. CDR3 sequence: CASSYQGGVTEAFF. The CDR3 bases are TGTGCCAGCAGTTACCAGGGGGGGGTTACTGAAGCTTTCTTT.

This clonotype came up a few times. V is TRBV20-1 and J is TRBJ2-1; maybe TRBD2 (6 bases). The CDR3 spans 15 residues. Trimming removed 1 base at V and 0 bases at J, with 10 bases between. Germline values: CDR1 DFQATT, CDR2 SNEGSKA (reference sequence). CDR3 bases: TGCAGTGCTAGAGGTCGCGGGAACTCCTACAATGAGCAGTTCTTC. Its translation is CSARGRGNSYNEQFF.

This chain links TRBV18 with TRBJ2-5; tentatively, D is TRBD1 or TRBD2 (5 bases each). Germline CDR1 and CDR2: KGHSH and LQKENI. The CDR3 has 15 residues. Trimming left V 2 bases short and J 1 base short, with 11 bases between. CDR3: CASSPDRGSQETQYF. The CDR3 nucleotides read TGTGCCAGCTCACCAGACCGGGGCAGCCAAGAGACCCAGTACTTC.

This chain joins TRBV19 and TRBJ1-2, with 7 bases identical to TRBD1. The V segment lost 9 bases and the J segment 5 bases; nucleotides outside the gene matches: 9. The CDR3 extends over 13 amino acids. Germline-derived CDR1 and CDR2 are LNHDA and SQIVND (reference sequence). Here the CDR3 reads CASNRGSMYGYTF. As DNA, the CDR3 is TGTGCCAGCAACAGGGGTTCGATGTATGGCTACACCTTC.

The chain links TRBV9 to TRBJ2-7; 7 bases are shared with TRBD2. From germline, CDR1 is SGDLS and CDR2 YYNGEE. V lost 0 bases to trimming and J lost 7 bases; unmatched junction nucleotides: 13. The CDR3 consists of 16 residues. The CDR3 DNA reads TGTGCCAGCAGCGTAGGTGGGCTGGCGGGAGCGGTAGAGCAGTACTTC. Translation gives CASSVGGLAGAVEQYF.

This clonotype was counted between two and nine times. CDR3 loop: CASSQEVAYEQYF. DNA for the CDR3: TGCGCCAGCAGCCAAGAGGTTGCCTACGAGCAGTACTTC. V usage is TRBV4-3 and J usage is TRBJ2-7, with unresolved D. Germline V gives CDR1 LGHNA, CDR2 YSLEER. The CDR3 length is 13 residues. V lost 0 bases and J lost 2, with 5 bases in between.